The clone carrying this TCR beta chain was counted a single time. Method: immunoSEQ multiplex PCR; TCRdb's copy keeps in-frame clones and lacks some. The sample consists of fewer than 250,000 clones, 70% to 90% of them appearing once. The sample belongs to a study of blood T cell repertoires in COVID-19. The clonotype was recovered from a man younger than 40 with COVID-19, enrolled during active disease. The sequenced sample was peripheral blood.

This chain's CDR3 is CASSLFDRRSNQPQHF. The CDR3 nucleotides read TGTGCCAGCAGCTTATTCGACAGACGTAGCAATCAGCCCCAGCATTTT. The chain employs TRBV7-8 and TRBJ1-5; D possibly corresponds to TRBD1 (5 bases). The V end was cut by 2 bases, the J end by 0 bases, with 11 bases between. The germline CDR1 and CDR2 sequences are SGHVS and FQNEAQ. The CDR3 sequence is 16 residues long.